Listed here are 19 T cell receptor beta chains from one sample, sequenced in a study of OX40 agonist ivuxolimab in advanced cancers. Measured with immunoSEQ multiplex PCR; TCRdb has only the in-frame clones, and not every one. Of over 35,000 clones in the sample, around 89% are singletons; the top ten hold about 12%. Sample: CD4+ or CD8+ T cells sorted from blood, taken in a trial of the OX40 agonist ivuxolimab. These receptors were taken from an adult with an advanced solid tumor such as melanoma, head and neck, liver or kidney cancer.

The chain combines TRBV9 with TRBJ1-1; perhaps TRBD1 as D (5 bases). Germline values: CDR1 SGDLS, CDR2 YYNGEE. Trimming took 0 bases from V and 3 from J, leaving 9 bases between them. The CDR3 sequence is 14 residues long. CDR3 in DNA: TGTGCCAGCAGCGTAGCAGGGTACGACACTGAAGCTTTCTTT. Translated, it gives CASSVAGYDTEAFF. The complete variable domain, with remaining parts taken from reference TRBV9 and TRBJ1-1, reads DSGVTQTPKHLITATGQRVTLRCSPRSGDLSVYWYQQSLDQGLQFLIQYYNGEERAKGNILERFSAQQFPDLHSELNLSSLELGDSALYFCASSVAGYDTEAFFGQGTRLTVV.

The chain carries TRBV19 and TRBJ2-3; 7 nucleotides match TRBD1. V dropped 3 bases and J dropped 6; count of bases not matched to a gene: 12. The CDR3 length is 16 residues. The germline gives CDR1 LNHDA, CDR2 SQIVND (reference sequence). This chain's CDR3 is CASSITDREILDTQYF. CDR3 DNA sequence: TGTGCCAGTAGTATCACCGACAGGGAAATATTGGATACGCAGTATTTT.

The chain has TRBV7-2 and TRBJ1-1, with 8 positions matching TRBD1. Trimming removed 2 bases from V and 8 bases from J; junction bases left unmatched: 19. The CDR3 loop spans 18 amino acids. Germline assignment: CDR1 SGHTA and CDR2 FQGNSA. CDR3 bases: TGTGCCAGCAGCTTAATGCCGTGGACAGGGTGGCCATTATTCGAAGCTTTCTTT. It codes for CASSLMPWTGWPLFEAFF.

The CDR3 reads CASSIGGIWDTQYF. As DNA, the CDR3 is TGTGCCAGTAGTATCGGGGGGATTTGGGATACGCAGTATTTT. The rearrangement joins TRBV19 to TRBJ2-3, with TRBD2 matching 7 bases. The CDR3 has 14 amino acids. J was trimmed by 6 bases and V by 3 bases; bases with no gene match: 6. Germline V gives CDR1 LNHDA, CDR2 SQIVND (reference sequence).

The chain links TRBV9 to TRBJ1-2; TRBD1 matches 7 bases. Germline V gene data show CDR1 as SGDLS and CDR2 as YYNGEE. CDR3 length: 15 residues. V was clipped by 0 bases and J by 2 bases; unmatched bases: 4. In DNA form, the CDR3 reads TGTGCCAGCAGCGTAGGTGGGACAGTAAACTATGGCTACACCTTC. Residues: CASSVGGTVNYGYTF.

This chain joins TRBV13 and TRBJ1-2; 7 bases match TRBD1. With 5 bases clipped from V and 8 bases from J, the junction kept 17 bases outside the gene matches. Germline lookup yields CDR1 PRHDT and CDR2 FYEKMQ (reference sequence). There are 16 residues in the CDR3. The CDR3 reads CASSLRGTATPTGYTF. The CDR3, as DNA: TGTGCCAGCAGCCTCAGAGGGACAGCCACTCCCACCGGCTACACCTTC.

As regards this clone: The same CDR3 is also encoded by other DNA sequences in this sample. This chain links TRBV29-1 with TRBJ1-2, with D perhaps TRBD1 (5 bases). CDR1 is SQVTM and CDR2 is ANQGSEA in the germline V gene. The CDR3 runs to 15 residues. The CDR3 region is CRADTGGGEEYGYTF. CDR3 DNA sequence: TGCCGCGCGGACACCGGGGGGGGAGAGGAATATGGCTACACCTTC.

The chain uses TRBV7-9 and TRBJ2-6, with unresolved D. The germline CDR1 and CDR2 sequences are SEHNR and FQNEAQ (reference sequence). Trimming pared 5 bases from V and 3 bases from J, leaving 14 bases between. The CDR3 loop spans 16 amino acids. CDR3 in amino acids: CASSPNPGGGANVLTF. In nucleotides, the CDR3 is TGTGCCAGCAGCCCAAACCCGGGTGGTGGGGCCAACGTCCTGACTTTC. Full variable domain (remainder filled in from reference TRBV7-9 and TRBJ2-6): DTGVSQNPRHKITKRGQNVTFRCDPISEHNRLYWYRQTLGQGPEFLTYFQNEAQLEKSRLLSDRFSAERPKGSFSTLEIQRTEQGDSAMYLCASSPNPGGGANVLTFGAGSRLTVL.

V and J are TRBV27 and TRBJ2-1, with TRBD2 matching 7 bases. J was trimmed by 4 bases and V by 5 bases; bases with no gene match: 14. The CDR3 is made up of 17 amino acids. Germline V gives CDR1 MNHEY, CDR2 SMNVEV (reference sequence). CDR3 coding DNA: TGTGCCAGCAGTACCAGTCCCCGGGACTACAGATACAATGAGCAGTTCTTC. It is translated as CASSTSPRDYRYNEQFF.

The chain has TRBV4-3 and TRBJ2-1, with 7 bases that match TRBD2. The trim removed 3 bases at V and 7 bases at J, leaving 9 bases unmatched. The CDR3 length is 15 residues. Germline V lookup: CDR1 LGHNA, CDR2 YSLEER. The CDR3 region has the DNA TGCGCCAGCAGCCAGCGGGGGAGCCTTCTGAATGAGCAGTTCTTC. Its translation: CASSQRGSLLNEQFF.

The chain has TRBV6-5 and TRBJ2-5; D might be TRBD2 (6 bases). The CDR3 runs to 14 residues. The germline gives CDR1 MNHEY, CDR2 SVGAGI. Trimming took off 2 bases at V and 9 bases at J, with 16 bases between the two ends. CDR3 nucleotides: TGTGCCAGCAGTTACGGAGATTTACGGGACTCCCAGTACTTC. Its translation: CASSYGDLRDSQYF.

The J gene is TRBJ2-1, the V gene TRBV2; 7 nucleotides match TRBD1. Losses at the gene ends were 6 bases for V and 6 bases for J; bases not matched to a gene: 8. The CDR3 is 14 residues long. Germline CDR1 is SNHLY and CDR2 is FYNNEI. In nucleotides, the CDR3 is TGTGCCAGCAGGGGGACAGCGCGCCTCAATGAGCAGTTCTTC. Residues: CASRGTARLNEQFF.

V gene TRBV7-9 combines with J gene TRBJ1-2, with unresolved D. V was pared by 1 base and J by 5 bases, with 8 bases between. This CDR3 is 13 amino acids long. CDR1 SEHNR and CDR2 FQNEAQ come from the germline V gene (reference sequence). The CDR3 DNA reads TGTGCCAGCAGCTTAGGTACCGTATATGGCTACACCTTC. Encoded protein: CASSLGTVYGYTF.

The V gene is TRBV5-1, the J gene TRBJ2-7, with D perhaps matching TRBD2 (6 bases). There are 18 residues in the CDR3. Germline V gives CDR1 SGHRS, CDR2 YFSETQ. With 4 bases removed from V and 2 bases from J, the gap between germline ends came to 25 bases. The DNA of the CDR3 is TGCGCCAGCAGCCTGACCAGGAGGGTTGGAACGGTCGCCTACGAGCAGTACTTC. Protein sequence: CASSLTRRVGTVAYEQYF.

V and J are TRBV9 and TRBJ1-1; the match to TRBD1 covers 7 bases. The CDR3 loop spans 15 amino acids. V was pared by 3 bases and J by 6 bases, with 11 bases of the junction left unmatched. Germline CDR1 is SGDLS and CDR2 is YYNGEE. This CDR3 reads CASSASGQDLAEAFF. The CDR3 DNA follows: TGTGCCAGCAGCGCTTCAGGACAGGACCTGGCTGAAGCTTTCTTT.

CDR3 sequence reads: CASSLIGGRYGYTF. The CDR3 DNA follows: TGTGCCAGCAGTTTGATCGGCGGGCGCTATGGCTACACCTTC. The chain employs TRBV6-5 and TRBJ1-2; D unclear. V lost 4 bases and J lost 4, with 13 bases in between. This CDR3 is built from 14 residues. Looked up from germline, CDR1 is MNHEY and CDR2 is SVGAGI.

The rearrangement joins TRBV9 to TRBJ2-7, with 11 positions matching TRBD1. Germline-derived CDR1 and CDR2 are SGDLS and YYNGEE. CDR3 size: 17 residues. Trimming removed 4 bases from V and 5 bases from J; junction bases left unmatched: 14. The CDR3, as DNA: TGTGCCAGCAGCCTCCCGGGACAGGGGGGTTTTCGTGACGAGCAGTACTTC. This gives the protein CASSLPGQGGFRDEQYF.

This chain joins TRBV27 and TRBJ1-1; 11 bases match TRBD1. This CDR3 is 15 amino acids long. The V gene's germline CDR1 is MNHEY and CDR2 SMNVEV (reference sequence). V shed 5 bases, J shed 5 bases, and the junction held 7 bases outside the gene matches. This chain's CDR3 is CASSIAGTGGTEAFF. In DNA form, the CDR3 reads TGTGCCAGCAGTATCGCCGGGACAGGGGGGACTGAAGCTTTCTTT.

The rearrangement joins TRBV7-8 to TRBJ1-1, with D hard to call. Trimming took off 4 bases at V and 5 bases at J, with 14 bases between the two ends. The germline gives CDR1 SGHVS, CDR2 FQNEAQ. There are 14 residues in the CDR3. The CDR3 region is CASSSWERETEAFF. For the CDR3, the DNA is TGTGCCAGCAGCTCGTGGGAGCGGGAAACTGAAGCTTTCTTT. Drawing the rest from reference TRBV7-8 and TRBJ1-1, the complete variable domain is GAGVSQSPRYKVAKRGQDVALRCDPISGHVSLFWYQQALGQGPEFLTYFQNEAQLDKSGLPSDRFFAERPEGSVSTLKIQRTQQEDSAVYLCASSSWERETEAFFGQGTRLTVV.